The 24 T cell receptor beta chains in this list originate from one sample, sequenced in a study of neurological immune-mediated disorders. MiXCR, applied by TCRdb to the 5' RACE reads, yields one record per CDR3 protein. The profile shows around 29,000 distinct CDR3 sequences, approximately 5% of them singletons. Sequencing input: CD4+ T cells from blood. These receptors were obtained from a woman aged 50 to 60 in good health.

This clonotype occurred many times. The CDR3 here is CASSVDPNYGYTF. CDR3 coding DNA: TGTGCCAGCAGCGTCGACCCTAACTATGGCTACACCTTC. V and J are TRBV9 and TRBJ1-2; D not resolved. Germline lookup yields CDR1 SGDLS and CDR2 YYNGEE. The CDR3 runs to 13 residues. Trimming stripped 2 bases from V and 0 bases from J, with 5 bases between.

This clonotype was detected many times. The rearrangement joins TRBV5-1 to TRBJ2-2, with no clear D. V lost 0 bases to trimming and J lost 7 bases, with 10 bases between them. The CDR3 totals 14 residues. CDR1 and CDR2 (germline): SGHRS, YFSETQ. DNA of the CDR3: TGCGCCAGCAGCTTGGATGGGGTCGGCGGGGAGCTGTTTTTT. Protein: CASSLDGVGGELFF.

This clonotype was recorded many times. This chain connects TRBV20-1 to TRBJ2-1, with D perhaps TRBD1 (5 bases). The CDR3 loop spans 14 amino acids. Trimming shortened V by 5 bases and J by 0 bases, and 11 bases separated the two germline ends. Per germline, CDR1 DFQATT and CDR2 SNEGSKA (reference sequence). CDR3 residues: CSAETGHSYNEQFF. The CDR3 DNA reads TGCAGTGCTGAAACAGGTCACTCCTACAATGAGCAGTTCTTC.

The CDR3 nucleotides are TGTGCCACCAGTGATTCCCAGATCGGAACGCAGTTCTTC. It specifies CATSDSQIGTQFF. The J gene is TRBJ2-1, the V gene TRBV24-1, with D uncertain. This CDR3 is 13 amino acids long. Trimming shortened V by 2 bases and J by 12 bases, and 13 bases separated the two germline ends. Germline CDR1 and CDR2: KGHDR and SFDVKD.

Comments on this clonotype: At one boundary the junction diverges from the germline segment, which might be a read error. This chain connects TRBV6-1 to TRBJ1-1, with D uncertain. The CDR3 sequence is 14 residues long. Germline CDR1 MNHNS, CDR2 SASEGT. This CDR3 is CANSVAFEGSRAFF. CDR3 sequence (DNA): TGTGCCAACAGTGTTGCATTCGAGGGTTCGCGGGCTTTCTTT.

This clonotype has ten or more counts. The gene calls are TRBV20-1 and TRBJ2-5; TRBD1 matches 7 bases. The CDR3 is 12 amino acids. Trimming took 6 bases from V and 9 from J; bases not matched to a gene: 10. Germline V lookup: CDR1 DFQATT, CDR2 SNEGSKA (reference sequence). The CDR3 nucleotides are TGCAGTGCCCGCAAGGGGGCGCGGGCCCAGTACTTC. This codes for CSARKGARAQYF.

At least ten counts were recorded for this clonotype. This chain joins TRBV28 and TRBJ1-5; 7 nucleotides line up with TRBD1. Trimming at V came to 6 bases and at J to 3 bases, leaving 8 bases not matched to a gene. From germline, CDR1 is MDHEN and CDR2 SYDVKM. The CDR3 covers 15 residues. CDR3 in amino acids: CASRPQDRDNQPQHF. The CDR3, as DNA: TGTGCCAGCAGACCCCAAGACAGGGACAATCAGCCCCAGCATTTT.

This clonotype was seen repeatedly, ten times or more. V gene TRBV28 combines with J gene TRBJ2-2; D ambiguous. This CDR3 is 16 amino acids long. Trimming removed 5 bases from V and 0 bases from J, with 13 bases in between. CDR1 is MDHEN and CDR2 is SYDVKM in the germline V gene. The CDR3 loop reads CASSPWTAPNTGELFF. CDR3 nucleotides: TGTGCCAGCAGTCCCTGGACGGCCCCGAACACCGGGGAGCTGTTTTTT.

This clonotype was seen repeatedly, ten times or more. The chain combines TRBV5-1 with TRBJ2-7; 10 nucleotides agree with TRBD1. Trimming cost V 5 bases and J 1 base; bases outside gene matches: 6. The CDR3 is made up of 15 amino acids. Germline V gene data show CDR1 as SGHRS and CDR2 as YFSETQ. The chain's CDR3 is CASRPRQGASYEQYF. The CDR3 coding sequence is TGCGCCAGCAGACCTAGACAGGGGGCGTCCTACGAGCAGTACTTC.

This clonotype was detected ten times or more. This chain joins TRBV7-3 and TRBJ2-1; 9 nucleotides line up with TRBD1. J gave up 8 bases and V 5 bases, and 7 bases lay outside the gene matches. CDR1 SGHTA and CDR2 FQGTGA come from the germline V gene. The CDR3 loop spans 14 amino acids. The CDR3 loop reads CASSPGTGRDEQFF. The CDR3 bases are TGTGCCAGCAGCCCCGGGACAGGGAGGGATGAGCAGTTCTTC.

This clonotype was counted many times. The chain recombines TRBV9 with TRBJ2-7, with TRBD2 matching over 8 bases. The J segment lost 3 bases and the V segment lost 0 bases, leaving 5 bases of the junction unmatched. This CDR3 has 15 amino acids. Germline V gives CDR1 SGDLS, CDR2 YYNGEE. This chain's CDR3 is CASSVAGAGVYEQYF. Here the CDR3 DNA reads TGTGCCAGCAGCGTAGCAGGAGCGGGAGTCTACGAGCAGTACTTC.

This clonotype was counted many times. The gene calls are TRBV28 and TRBJ2-3; 8 nucleotides line up with TRBD1. V lost 5 bases and J lost 5; bases outside the gene matches: 3. This CDR3 is built from 13 residues. The V gene's germline CDR1 is MDHEN and CDR2 SYDVKM. CDR3 sequence reads: CASSLQGVDTQYF. DNA of the CDR3: TGTGCCAGCAGTCTACAGGGGGTAGATACGCAGTATTTT.

This clonotype was observed many times. The chain links TRBV2 to TRBJ1-1; a possible D gene is TRBD1 (5 bases). This CDR3 contains 12 residues. Germline-derived CDR1 and CDR2 are SNHLY and FYNNEI. V was pared by 7 bases and J by 1 base, with 7 bases between. CDR3 sequence: CASTGKNTEAFF. Here the CDR3 DNA reads TGTGCCAGCACAGGGAAGAACACTGAAGCTTTCTTT.

This clonotype came up many times. CDR3 amino acids: CASIRDLLTTEAFF. CDR3 in DNA: TGTGCCAGTATTAGGGATCTCTTGACGACTGAAGCTTTCTTT. This chain joins TRBV19 and TRBJ1-1; D ambiguous. The CDR3 runs to 14 residues. From germline, CDR1 is LNHDA and CDR2 SQIVND (reference sequence). V was shortened by 7 bases and J by 5 bases, with 17 bases between the two germline ends.

This clonotype was observed at least ten times. DNA for the CDR3: TGCAGTGCTAGAACCGGGACAGAGTTTGGAAACACCATATATTTT. Protein sequence: CSARTGTEFGNTIYF. The gene calls are TRBV20-1 and TRBJ1-3; 7 bases are shared with TRBD1. Germline trimming cut 2 bases from V and 3 bases from J; bases unmatched to any gene: 7. CDR1 DFQATT and CDR2 SNEGSKA come from the germline V gene (reference sequence). This CDR3 is 15 amino acids long.

This clonotype came up many times. This chain joins TRBV4-1 and TRBJ1-2; tentatively, D is TRBD1 (5 bases). V lost 0 bases and J 1 base, leaving 15 bases between the germline ends. Germline V lookup: CDR1 MGHRA, CDR2 YSYEKL. This CDR3 has 17 amino acids. The CDR3 loop reads CASSQDSGGSNNYGYTF. The CDR3, as DNA: TGCGCCAGCAGCCAAGATTCGGGGGGTTCGAATAACTATGGCTACACCTTC.

By sample share, this clonotype is medium-sized. The J gene is TRBJ1-1, the V gene TRBV7-9; 7 bases line up with TRBD1. Germline-derived CDR1 and CDR2 are SEHNR and FQNEAQ (reference sequence). CDR3 length: 17 residues. The ends lost 5 bases at V and 5 bases at J; junction bases unmatched: 17. The CDR3 sequence: CASSITQGPLRKTEAFF. The CDR3 nucleotides are TGTGCCAGCAGCATAACACAGGGGCCGTTAAGGAAGACTGAAGCTTTCTTT.

This clonotype was seen ten or more times. This rearrangement joins TRBV25-1 to TRBJ2-7, with D possibly matching TRBD2 (7 bases). Trimming removed 4 bases from V and 6 bases from J, with 22 bases in between. This CDR3 comprises 16 residues. Germline-derived CDR1 and CDR2 are MGHDK and SYGVNS. In DNA form, the CDR3 reads TGTGCCAGCAGTGGGGGGGGCCAGGGTATAGGGGGCGAGCAGTACTTC. This encodes CASSGGGQGIGGEQYF.

This clonotype was counted at least ten times. The chain has TRBV7-2 and TRBJ2-1; D remains unclear. Per the germline V gene, CDR1 is SGHTA and CDR2 is FQGNSA. This CDR3 is built from 14 residues. The V and J ends lost 3 bases and 6 bases respectively, with 12 bases between them. CDR3 nucleotide sequence: TGTGCCAGCAGCTTCCAGACTGTCCGCAATGAGCAGTTCTTC. It translates to CASSFQTVRNEQFF.

This clonotype showed up many times. This rearrangement joins TRBV28 to TRBJ2-7; 8 bases are a match to TRBD1. The CDR3 has 14 amino acids. V gave up 8 bases and J gave up 1 base; unmatched junction bases: 7. Germline CDR1 MDHEN, CDR2 SYDVKM. In DNA form, the CDR3 reads TGTGCCAGCCGAGGGACAGGACCGTCCTACGAGCAGTACTTC. Translated: CASRGTGPSYEQYF.

This clonotype was observed many times. The chain carries TRBV5-6 and TRBJ2-7; tentative D call: TRBD2 (5 bases). The V and J ends lost 5 bases and 6 bases respectively, with 12 bases between them. The CDR3 runs 12 residues. Germline-derived CDR1 and CDR2 are SGHDT and YYEEEE. CDR3 residues: CASRREPSEQYF. In DNA form, the CDR3 reads TGTGCCAGCAGGAGGGAACCCAGCGAGCAGTACTTC.

This clonotype was seen many times. The chain has TRBV27 and TRBJ2-1; 10 bases match TRBD2. The germline V gene encodes CDR1 MNHEY and CDR2 SMNVEV (reference sequence). Trimming removed 6 bases from V and 4 bases from J; junction bases left unmatched: 9. The CDR3 spans 16 residues. The CDR3 here is CASSLTSGKAYNEQFF. The CDR3 DNA sequence: TGTGCCAGCAGCCTTACTAGCGGGAAGGCGTACAATGAGCAGTTCTTC.

This clonotype was observed many times. The chain combines TRBV20-1 with TRBJ1-6; D unclear. V was clipped by 4 bases and J by 9 bases, with 10 bases between them. The V gene's germline CDR1 is DFQATT and CDR2 SNEGSKA (reference sequence). The CDR3 extends over 12 amino acids. The CDR3 DNA is TGCAGTGCTAAAAGGCGGGGTTCACCCCTCCACTTT. It translates to CSAKRRGSPLHF.

There are many counts of this clonotype. The J gene is TRBJ2-7, the V gene TRBV29-1; D is uncertain. Germline V CDR1 and CDR2: SQVTM, ANQGSEA. The V and J ends lost 5 bases and 0 bases respectively, with 11 bases between them. The CDR3 has 13 residues. The CDR3 coding sequence is TGCAGCGTTAGTAAACCGAGCTCCTACGAGCAGTACTTC. Its translation is CSVSKPSSYEQYF.